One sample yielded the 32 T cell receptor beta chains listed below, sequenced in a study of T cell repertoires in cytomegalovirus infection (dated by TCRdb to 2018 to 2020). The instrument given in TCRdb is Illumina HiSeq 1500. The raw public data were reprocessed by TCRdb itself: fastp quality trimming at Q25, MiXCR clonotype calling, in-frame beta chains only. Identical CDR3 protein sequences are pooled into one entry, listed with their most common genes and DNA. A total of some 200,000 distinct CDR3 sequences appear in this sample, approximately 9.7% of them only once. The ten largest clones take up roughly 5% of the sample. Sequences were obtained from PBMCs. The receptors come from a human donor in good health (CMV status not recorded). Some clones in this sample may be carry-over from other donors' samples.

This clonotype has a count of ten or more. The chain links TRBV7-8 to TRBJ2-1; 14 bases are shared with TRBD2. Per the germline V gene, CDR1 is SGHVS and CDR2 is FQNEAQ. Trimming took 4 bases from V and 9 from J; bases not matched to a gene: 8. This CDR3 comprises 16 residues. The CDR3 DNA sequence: TGTGCCAGCAGCTCCTACCGACTAGCGGGGGGGCGTGAGCAGTTCTTC. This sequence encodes CASSSYRLAGGREQFF. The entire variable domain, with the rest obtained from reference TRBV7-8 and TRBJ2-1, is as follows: GAGVSQSPRYKVAKRGQDVALRCDPISGHVSLFWYQQALGQGPEFLTYFQNEAQLDKSGLPSDRFFAERPEGSVSTLKIQRTQQEDSAVYLCASSSYRLAGGREQFFGPGTRLTVL.

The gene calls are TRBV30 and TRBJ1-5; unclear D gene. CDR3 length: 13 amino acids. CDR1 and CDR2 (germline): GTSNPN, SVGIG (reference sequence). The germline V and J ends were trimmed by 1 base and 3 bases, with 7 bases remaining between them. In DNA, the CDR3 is TGTGCCTGGAGTGACGGGGACAATCAGCCCCAGCATTTT. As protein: CAWSDGDNQPQHF. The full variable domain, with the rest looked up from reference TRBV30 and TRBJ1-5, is SQTIHQWPATLVQPVGSPLSLECTVEGTSNPNLYWYRQAAGRGLQLLFYSVGIGQISSEVPQNLSASRPQDRQFILSSKKLLLSDSGFYLCAWSDGDNQPQHFGDGTRLSIL.

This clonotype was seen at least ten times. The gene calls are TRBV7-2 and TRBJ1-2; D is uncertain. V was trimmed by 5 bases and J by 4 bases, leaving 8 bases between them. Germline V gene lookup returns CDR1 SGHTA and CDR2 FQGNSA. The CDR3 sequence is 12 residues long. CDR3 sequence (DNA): TGTGCCAGCAGCCAAACACTCTATGGCTACACCTTC. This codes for CASSQTLYGYTF.

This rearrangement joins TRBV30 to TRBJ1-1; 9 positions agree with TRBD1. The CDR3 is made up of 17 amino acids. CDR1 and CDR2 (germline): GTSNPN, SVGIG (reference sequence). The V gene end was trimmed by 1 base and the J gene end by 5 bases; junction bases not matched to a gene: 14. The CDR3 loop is CAWSARLSGQGKTEAFF. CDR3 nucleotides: TGTGCCTGGAGTGCCAGATTGTCGGGACAGGGAAAAACTGAAGCTTTCTTT.

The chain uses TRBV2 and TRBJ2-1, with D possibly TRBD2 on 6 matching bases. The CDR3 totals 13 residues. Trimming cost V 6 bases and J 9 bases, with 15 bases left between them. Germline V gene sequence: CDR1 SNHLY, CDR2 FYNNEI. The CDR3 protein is CASRTETSFEQFF. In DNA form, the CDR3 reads TGTGCCAGCAGGACAGAGACTAGTTTTGAGCAGTTCTTC.

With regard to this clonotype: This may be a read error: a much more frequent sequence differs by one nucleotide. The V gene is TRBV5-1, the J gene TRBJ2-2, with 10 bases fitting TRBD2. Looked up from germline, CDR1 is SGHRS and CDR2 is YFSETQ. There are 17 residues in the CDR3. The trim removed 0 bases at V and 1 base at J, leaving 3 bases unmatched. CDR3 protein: CASSLVTSGMNTGELFF. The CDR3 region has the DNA TGCGCCAGCAGCTTGGTTACTAGCGGGATGAACACCGGGGAGCTGTTTTTT.

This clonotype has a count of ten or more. CDR3 loop: CASSQGQGSNQPQHF. CDR3 coding DNA: TGCGCCAGCAGCCAGGGACAGGGTAGCAATCAGCCCCAGCATTTT. The V and J genes are TRBV4-3 and TRBJ1-5; 9 bases agree with TRBD1. Per germline, CDR1 LGHNA and CDR2 YSLEER. This CDR3 spans 15 amino acids. Trimming removed 3 bases from V and 0 bases from J; junction bases left unmatched: 0.

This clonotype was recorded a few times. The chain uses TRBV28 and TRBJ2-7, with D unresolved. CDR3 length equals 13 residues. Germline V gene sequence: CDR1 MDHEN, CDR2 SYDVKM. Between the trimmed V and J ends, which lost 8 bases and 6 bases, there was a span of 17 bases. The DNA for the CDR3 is TGTGCCAGCGCAGGCGATATAGCCCTCGAGCAGTACTTC. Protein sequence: CASAGDIALEQYF.

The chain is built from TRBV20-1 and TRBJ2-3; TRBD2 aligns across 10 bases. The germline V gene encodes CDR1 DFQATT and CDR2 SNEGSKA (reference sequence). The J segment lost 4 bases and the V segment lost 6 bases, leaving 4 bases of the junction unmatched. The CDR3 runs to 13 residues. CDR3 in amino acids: CSARLAGPDTQYF. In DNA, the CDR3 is TGCAGTGCGAGACTAGCGGGTCCAGATACGCAGTATTTT.

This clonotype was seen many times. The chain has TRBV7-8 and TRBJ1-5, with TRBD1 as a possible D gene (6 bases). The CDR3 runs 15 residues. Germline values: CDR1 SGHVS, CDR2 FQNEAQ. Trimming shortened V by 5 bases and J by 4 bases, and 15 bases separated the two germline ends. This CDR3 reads CASSLRRGGNQPQHF. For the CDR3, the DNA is TGTGCCAGCAGCCTGCGCAGGGGAGGGAATCAGCCCCAGCATTTT.

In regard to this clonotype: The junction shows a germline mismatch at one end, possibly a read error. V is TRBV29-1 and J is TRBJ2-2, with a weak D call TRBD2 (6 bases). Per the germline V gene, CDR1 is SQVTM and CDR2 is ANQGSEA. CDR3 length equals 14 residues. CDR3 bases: TGCAGCGCCGTGGGACTTCTGAACACCGGTGAGCTGTTTTTT. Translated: CSAVGLLNTGELFF.

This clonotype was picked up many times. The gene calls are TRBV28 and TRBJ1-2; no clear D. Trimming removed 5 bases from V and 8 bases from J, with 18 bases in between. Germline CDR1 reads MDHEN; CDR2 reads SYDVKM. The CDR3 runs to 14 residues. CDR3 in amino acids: CASSPPERARGYTF. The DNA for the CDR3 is TGTGCCAGCAGTCCTCCGGAGCGGGCGCGAGGCTACACCTTC.

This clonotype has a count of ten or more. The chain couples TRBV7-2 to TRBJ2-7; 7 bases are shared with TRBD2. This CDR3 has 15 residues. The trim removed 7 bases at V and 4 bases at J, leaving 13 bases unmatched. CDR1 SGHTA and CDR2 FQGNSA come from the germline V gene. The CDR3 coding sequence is TGTGCCAGCACCCCGGTATTGGGGGGGTATTACGAGCAGTACTTC. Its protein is CASTPVLGGYYEQYF. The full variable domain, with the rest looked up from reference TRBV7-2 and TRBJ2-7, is GAGVSQSPSNKVTEKGKDVELRCDPISGHTALYWYRQSLGQGLEFLIYFQGNSAPDKSGLPSDRFSAERTGGSVSTLTIQRTQQEDSAVYLCASTPVLGGYYEQYFGPGTRLTVT.

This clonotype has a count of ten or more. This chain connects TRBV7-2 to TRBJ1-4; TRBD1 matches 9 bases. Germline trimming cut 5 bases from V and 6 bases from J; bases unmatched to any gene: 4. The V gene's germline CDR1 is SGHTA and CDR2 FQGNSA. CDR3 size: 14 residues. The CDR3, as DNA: TGTGCCAGCAGCCCGAGGACAGGGGATGAAAAACTGTTTTTT. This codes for CASSPRTGDEKLFF.

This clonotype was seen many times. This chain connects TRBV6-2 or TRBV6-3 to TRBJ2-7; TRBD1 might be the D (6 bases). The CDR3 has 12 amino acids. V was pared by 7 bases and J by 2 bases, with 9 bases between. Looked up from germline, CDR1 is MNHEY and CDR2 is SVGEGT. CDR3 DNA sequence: TGTGCCAGCATGGACAGCCCCTACGAGCAGTACTTC. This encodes CASMDSPYEQYF.

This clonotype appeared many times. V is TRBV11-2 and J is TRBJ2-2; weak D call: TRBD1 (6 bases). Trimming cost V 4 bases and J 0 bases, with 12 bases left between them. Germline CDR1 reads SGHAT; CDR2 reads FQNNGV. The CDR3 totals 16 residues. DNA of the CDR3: TGTGCCAGCAGCTCAACCACAGGGTCGAACACCGGGGAGCTGTTTTTT. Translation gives CASSSTTGSNTGELFF. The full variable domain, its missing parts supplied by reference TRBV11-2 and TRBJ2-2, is EAGVAQSPRYKIIEKRQSVAFWCNPISGHATLYWYQQILGQGPKLLIQFQNNGVVDDSQLPKDRFSAERLKGVDSTLKIQPAKLEDSAVYLCASSSTTGSNTGELFFGEGSRLTVL.

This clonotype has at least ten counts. The CDR3 DNA sequence: TGTGCCAGCAGCTTAACTAGGTGGAACACTGAAGCTTTCTTT. It yields the protein CASSLTRWNTEAFF. V and J are TRBV7-2 and TRBJ1-1; the D is unclear. Germline values: CDR1 SGHTA, CDR2 FQGNSA. Trimming shortened V by 2 bases and J by 1 base, and 8 bases separated the two germline ends. The CDR3 extends over 14 amino acids.

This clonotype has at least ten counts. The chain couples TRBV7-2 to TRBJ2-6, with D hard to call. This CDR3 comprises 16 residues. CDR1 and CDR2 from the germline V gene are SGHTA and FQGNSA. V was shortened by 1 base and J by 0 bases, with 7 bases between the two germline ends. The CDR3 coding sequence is TGTGCCAGCAGCTTAGTTGGAAGCTCTGGGGCCAACGTCCTGACTTTC. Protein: CASSLVGSSGANVLTF.

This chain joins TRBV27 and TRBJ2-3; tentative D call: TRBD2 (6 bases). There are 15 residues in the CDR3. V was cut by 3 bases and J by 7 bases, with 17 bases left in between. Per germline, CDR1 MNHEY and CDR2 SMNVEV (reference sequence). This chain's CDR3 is CASSFLSGDTNTQYF. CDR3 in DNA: TGTGCCAGCAGTTTCCTTTCGGGGGATACTAATACGCAGTATTTT.

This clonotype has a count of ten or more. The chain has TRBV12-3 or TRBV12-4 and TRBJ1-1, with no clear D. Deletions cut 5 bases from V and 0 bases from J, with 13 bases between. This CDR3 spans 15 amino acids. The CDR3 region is CASSPRTVVNTEAFF. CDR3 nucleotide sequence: TGTGCCAGCAGTCCTCGGACGGTAGTGAACACTGAAGCTTTCTTT.

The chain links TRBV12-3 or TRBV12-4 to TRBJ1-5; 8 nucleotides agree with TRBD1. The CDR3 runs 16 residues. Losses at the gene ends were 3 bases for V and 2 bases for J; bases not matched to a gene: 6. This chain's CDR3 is CASSFSPGQGNQPQHF. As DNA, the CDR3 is TGTGCCAGCAGTTTCAGCCCGGGACAGGGCAATCAGCCCCAGCATTTT.

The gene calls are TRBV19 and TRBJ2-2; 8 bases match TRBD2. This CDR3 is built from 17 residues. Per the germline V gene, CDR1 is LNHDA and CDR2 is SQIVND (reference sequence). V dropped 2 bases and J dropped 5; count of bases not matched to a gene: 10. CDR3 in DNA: TGTGCCAGTAGTATAAGAGCCAGCGGGAGCGGGACCGGGGAGCTGTTTTTT. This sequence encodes CASSIRASGSGTGELFF.

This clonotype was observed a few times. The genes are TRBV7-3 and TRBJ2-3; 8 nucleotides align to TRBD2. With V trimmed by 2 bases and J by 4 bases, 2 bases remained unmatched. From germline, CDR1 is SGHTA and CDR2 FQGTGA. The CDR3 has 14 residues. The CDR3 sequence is CASSLLAGPDTQYF. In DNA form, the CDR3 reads TGTGCCAGCAGCTTACTAGCGGGCCCAGATACGCAGTATTTT. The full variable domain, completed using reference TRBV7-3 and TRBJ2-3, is GAGVSQTPSNKVTEKGKYVELRCDPISGHTALYWYRQSLGQGPEFLIYFQGTGAADDSGLPNDRFFAVRPEGSVSTLKIQRTERGDSAVYLCASSLLAGPDTQYFGPGTRLTVL.

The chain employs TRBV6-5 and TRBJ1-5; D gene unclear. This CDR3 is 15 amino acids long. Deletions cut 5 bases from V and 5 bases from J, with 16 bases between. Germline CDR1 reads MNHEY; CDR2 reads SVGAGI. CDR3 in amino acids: CASSRFGKRDQPQHF. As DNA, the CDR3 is TGTGCCAGCAGTCGCTTTGGCAAGCGAGATCAGCCCCAGCATTTT.

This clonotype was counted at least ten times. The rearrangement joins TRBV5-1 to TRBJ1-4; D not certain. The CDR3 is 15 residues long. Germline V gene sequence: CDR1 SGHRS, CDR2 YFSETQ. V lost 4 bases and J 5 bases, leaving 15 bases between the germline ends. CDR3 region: CASSDWADPNEKLFF. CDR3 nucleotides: TGCGCCAGCAGCGATTGGGCTGACCCGAATGAAAAACTGTTTTTT.

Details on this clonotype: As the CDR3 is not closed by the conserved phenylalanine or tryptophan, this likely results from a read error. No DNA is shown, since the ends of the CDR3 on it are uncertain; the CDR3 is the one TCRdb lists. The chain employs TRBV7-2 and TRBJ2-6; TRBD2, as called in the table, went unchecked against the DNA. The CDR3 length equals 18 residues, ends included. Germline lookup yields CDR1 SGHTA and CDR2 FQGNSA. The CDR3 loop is CASSLGRLLGSGANVLTL.

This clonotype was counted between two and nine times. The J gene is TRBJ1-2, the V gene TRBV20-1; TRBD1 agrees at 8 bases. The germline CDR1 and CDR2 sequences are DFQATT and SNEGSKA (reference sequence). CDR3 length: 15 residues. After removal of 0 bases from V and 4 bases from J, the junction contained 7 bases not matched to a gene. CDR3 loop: CSARDRAGGFYGYTF. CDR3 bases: TGCAGTGCTAGAGATCGGGCAGGGGGCTTCTATGGCTACACCTTC.

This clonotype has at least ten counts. CDR3 in amino acids: CASSSGLGTDTQYF. The CDR3 DNA is TGCGCCAGCAGCTCCGGACTAGGCACAGATACGCAGTATTTT. The chain carries TRBV5-1 and TRBJ2-3; 7 bases line up with TRBD2. The V and J ends lost 3 bases and 1 base, in that order; junction bases with no gene match: 2. Per the germline V gene, CDR1 is SGHRS and CDR2 is YFSETQ. This CDR3 spans 14 amino acids.

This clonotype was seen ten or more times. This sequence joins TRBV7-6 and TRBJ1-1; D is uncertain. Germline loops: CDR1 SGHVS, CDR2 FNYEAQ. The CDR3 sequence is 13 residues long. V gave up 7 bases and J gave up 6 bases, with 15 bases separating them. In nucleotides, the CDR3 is TGTGCCAGCAAACACGAAGGGTGGTCTGAAGCTTTCTTT. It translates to CASKHEGWSEAFF.

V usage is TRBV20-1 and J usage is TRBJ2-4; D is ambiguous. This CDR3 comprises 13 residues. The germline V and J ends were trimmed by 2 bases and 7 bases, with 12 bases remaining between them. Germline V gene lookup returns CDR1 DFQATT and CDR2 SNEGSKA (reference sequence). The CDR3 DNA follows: TGCAGTGCTAGACACCGGGCGAAGAACATTCAGTACTTC. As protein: CSARHRAKNIQYF.

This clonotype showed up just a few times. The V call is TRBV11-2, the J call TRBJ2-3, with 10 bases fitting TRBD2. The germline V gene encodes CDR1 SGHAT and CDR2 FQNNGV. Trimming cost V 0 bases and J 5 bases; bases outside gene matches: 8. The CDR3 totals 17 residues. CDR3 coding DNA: TGTGCCAGCAGCTTAGATCGAGCGGGAGGGCCAGGAGATACGCAGTATTTT. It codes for CASSLDRAGGPGDTQYF.

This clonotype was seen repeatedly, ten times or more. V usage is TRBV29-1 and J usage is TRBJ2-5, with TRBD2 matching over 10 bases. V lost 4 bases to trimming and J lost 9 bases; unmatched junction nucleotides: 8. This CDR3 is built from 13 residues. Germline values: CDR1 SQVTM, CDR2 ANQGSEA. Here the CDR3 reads CSVVPLAGVAQYF. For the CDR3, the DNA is TGCAGCGTTGTGCCTCTAGCGGGAGTGGCCCAGTACTTC.